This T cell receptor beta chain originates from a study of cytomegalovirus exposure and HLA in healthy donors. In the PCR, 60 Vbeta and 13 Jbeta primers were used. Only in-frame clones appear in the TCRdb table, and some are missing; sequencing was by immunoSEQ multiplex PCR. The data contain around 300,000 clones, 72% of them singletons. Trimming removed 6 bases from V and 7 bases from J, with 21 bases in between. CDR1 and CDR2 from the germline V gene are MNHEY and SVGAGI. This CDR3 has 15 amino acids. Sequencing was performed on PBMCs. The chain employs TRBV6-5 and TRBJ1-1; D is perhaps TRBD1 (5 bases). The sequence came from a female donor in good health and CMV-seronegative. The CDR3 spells CASRSSEAAGLEAFF. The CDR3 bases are TGTGCCAGCAGGTCGTCGGAGGCCGCGGGGCTTGAAGCTTTCTTT.